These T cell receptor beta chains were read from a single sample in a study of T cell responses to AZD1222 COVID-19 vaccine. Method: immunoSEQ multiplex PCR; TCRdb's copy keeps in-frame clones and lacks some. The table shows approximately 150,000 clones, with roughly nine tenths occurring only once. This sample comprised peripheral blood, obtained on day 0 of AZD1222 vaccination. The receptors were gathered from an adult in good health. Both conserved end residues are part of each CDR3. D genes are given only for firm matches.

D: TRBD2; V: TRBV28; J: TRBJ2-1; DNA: TGTGCCAGCAGCGAATTAGCGGGGAGCTCCTACAATGAGCAGTTCTTC; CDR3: CASSELAGSSYNEQFF
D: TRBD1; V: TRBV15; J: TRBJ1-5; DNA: TGTGCCACCAGCAGTTCTTACGGGACAGGTAGCAATCAGCCCCAGCATTTT; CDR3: CATSSSYGTGSNQPQHF
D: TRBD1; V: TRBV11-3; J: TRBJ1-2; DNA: TGTGCCAGCAGCGTTCAGGGGGTCCTAAACTATGGCTACACCTTC; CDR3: CASSVQGVLNYGYTF
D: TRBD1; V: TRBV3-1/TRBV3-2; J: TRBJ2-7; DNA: TGTGCCAGCAGCCGAGTTGGGGGACAGGGGCCCTCCTACGAGCAGTACTTC; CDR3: CASSRVGGQGPSYEQYF
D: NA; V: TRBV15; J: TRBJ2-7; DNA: TGTGCCACCAGCAGAGATCGGGGTTACGAGCAGTACTTC; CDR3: CATSRDRGYEQYF
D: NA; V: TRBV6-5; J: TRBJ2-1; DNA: TGTGCCAGCAGTCCTCTGGTAAACAATGAGCAGTTCTTC; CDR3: CASSPLVNNEQFF
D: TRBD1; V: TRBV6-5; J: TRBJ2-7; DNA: TGTGCCAGCAGTTCACCGGGACAGGGGCTCTACGAGCAGTACTTC; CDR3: CASSSPGQGLYEQYF
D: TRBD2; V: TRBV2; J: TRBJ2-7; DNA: TGTGCCAGCAGTGAGCGGGAGGCTGAGCAGTACTTC; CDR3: CASSEREAEQYF
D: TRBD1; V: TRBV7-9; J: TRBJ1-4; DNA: TGTGCCAGCAGCTGGATGGGGGACAGTCGAAATGAAAAACTGTTTTTT; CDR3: CASSWMGDSRNEKLFF
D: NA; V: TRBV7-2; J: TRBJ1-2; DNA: TGTGCCAGCAGCCCGTACACGGGAAATAACTATGGCTACACCTTC; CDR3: CASSPYTGNNYGYTF
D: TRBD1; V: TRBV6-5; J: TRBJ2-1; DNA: TGTGCCAGCAGTACGGGACAGACCTCCTACAATGAGCAGTTCTTC; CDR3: CASSTGQTSYNEQFF
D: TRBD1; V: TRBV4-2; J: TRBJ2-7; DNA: TGTGCCAGCAGCCAAGAAGGGTCCGGGACAGGGGACTACGAGCAGTACTTC; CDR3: CASSQEGSGTGDYEQYF
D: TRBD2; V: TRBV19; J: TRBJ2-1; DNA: TGTGCCAGTAGTATATCGGGGGGTCGGGGAGTTGAGCAGTTCTTC; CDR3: CASSISGGRGVEQFF